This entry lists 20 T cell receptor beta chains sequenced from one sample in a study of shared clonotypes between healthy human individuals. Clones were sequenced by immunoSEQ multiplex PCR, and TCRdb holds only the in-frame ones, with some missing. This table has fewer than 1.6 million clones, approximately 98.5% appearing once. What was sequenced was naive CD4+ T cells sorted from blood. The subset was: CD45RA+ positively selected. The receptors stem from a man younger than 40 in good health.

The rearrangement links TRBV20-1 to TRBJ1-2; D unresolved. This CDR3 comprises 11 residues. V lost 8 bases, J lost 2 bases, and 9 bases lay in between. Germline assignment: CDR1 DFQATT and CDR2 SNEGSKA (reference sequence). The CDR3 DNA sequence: TGCAGTTGTGCGGGAAACTATGGCTACACCTTC. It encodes CSCAGNYGYTF.

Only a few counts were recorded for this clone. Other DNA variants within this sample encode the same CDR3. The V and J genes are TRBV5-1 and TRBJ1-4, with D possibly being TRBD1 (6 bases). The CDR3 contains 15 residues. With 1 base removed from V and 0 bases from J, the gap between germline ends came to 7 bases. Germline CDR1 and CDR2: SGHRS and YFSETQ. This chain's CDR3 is CASSLTGTTNEKLFF. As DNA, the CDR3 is TGCGCCAGCAGCTTGACAGGGACAACTAATGAAAAACTGTTTTTT.

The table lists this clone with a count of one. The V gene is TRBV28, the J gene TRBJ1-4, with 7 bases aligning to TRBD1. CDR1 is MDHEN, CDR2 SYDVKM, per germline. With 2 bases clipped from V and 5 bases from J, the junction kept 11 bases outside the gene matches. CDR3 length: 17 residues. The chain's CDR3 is CASSLVTGLQTNEKLFF. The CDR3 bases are TGTGCCAGCAGTTTAGTGACAGGGCTTCAGACAAATGAAAAACTGTTTTTT.

The chain's CDR3 is CASSWDRIEAFF. As DNA, the CDR3 is TGTGCCAGCAGCTGGGACAGGATCGAAGCTTTCTTT. This rearrangement joins TRBV5-4 to TRBJ1-1; 8 bases are shared with TRBD1. V gave up 3 bases and J gave up 8 bases; unmatched junction bases: 3. The germline V gene has CDR1 SGHNT and CDR2 YYREEE (reference sequence). This CDR3 has 12 amino acids.

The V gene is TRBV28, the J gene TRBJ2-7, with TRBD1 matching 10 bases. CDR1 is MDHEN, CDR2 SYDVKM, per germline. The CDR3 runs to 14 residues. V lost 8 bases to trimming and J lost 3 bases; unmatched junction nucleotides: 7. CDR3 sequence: CASGTGTGVYEQYF. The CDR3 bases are TGTGCCAGCGGCACCGGGACAGGGGTCTACGAGCAGTACTTC.

CDR3 loop: CASSLTSGSGYTGELFF. The CDR3 bases are TGTGCCAGCAGCCTCACTAGCGGGAGTGGTTACACCGGGGAGCTGTTTTTT. V usage is TRBV7-9 and J usage is TRBJ2-2, with 11 positions matching TRBD2. This CDR3 region has 17 residues. Trimming cost V 5 bases and J 3 bases; bases outside gene matches: 8. CDR1 is SEHNR and CDR2 is FQNEAQ in the germline V gene (reference sequence).

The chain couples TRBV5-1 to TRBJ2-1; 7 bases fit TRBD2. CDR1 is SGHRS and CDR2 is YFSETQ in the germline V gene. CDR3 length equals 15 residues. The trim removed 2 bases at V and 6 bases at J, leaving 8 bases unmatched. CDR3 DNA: TGCGCCAGCAGCTTCCAGGGAGGGTTGGGCAATGAGCAGTTCTTC. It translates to CASSFQGGLGNEQFF.

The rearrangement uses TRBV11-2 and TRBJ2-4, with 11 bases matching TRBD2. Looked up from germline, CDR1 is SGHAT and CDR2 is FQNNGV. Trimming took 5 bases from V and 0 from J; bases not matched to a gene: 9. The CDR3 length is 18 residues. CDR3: CASSPTGLADIAKNIQYF. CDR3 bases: TGTGCCAGCAGCCCCACGGGACTAGCGGACATAGCCAAAAACATTCAGTACTTC.

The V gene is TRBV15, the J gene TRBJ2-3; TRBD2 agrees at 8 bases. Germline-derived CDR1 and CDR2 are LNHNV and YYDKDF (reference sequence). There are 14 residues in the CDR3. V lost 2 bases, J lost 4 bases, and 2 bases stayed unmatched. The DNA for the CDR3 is TGTGCCACCAGCAGATCGACTAGCGCAGATACGCAGTATTTT. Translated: CATSRSTSADTQYF.

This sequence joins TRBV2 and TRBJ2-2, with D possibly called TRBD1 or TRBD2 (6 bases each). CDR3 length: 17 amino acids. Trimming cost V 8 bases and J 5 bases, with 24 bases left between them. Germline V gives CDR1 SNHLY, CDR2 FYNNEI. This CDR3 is CASRAAVAEGGTGELFF. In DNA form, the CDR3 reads TGTGCCAGCCGCGCCGCGGTTGCGGAGGGGGGTACCGGGGAGCTGTTTTTT.

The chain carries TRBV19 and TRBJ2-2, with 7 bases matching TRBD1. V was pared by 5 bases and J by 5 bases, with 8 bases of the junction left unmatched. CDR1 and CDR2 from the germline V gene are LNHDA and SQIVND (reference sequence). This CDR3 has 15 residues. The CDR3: CASSSPGQRTGELFF. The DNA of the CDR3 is TGTGCCAGTAGTTCCCCGGGACAGCGAACCGGGGAGCTGTTTTTT.

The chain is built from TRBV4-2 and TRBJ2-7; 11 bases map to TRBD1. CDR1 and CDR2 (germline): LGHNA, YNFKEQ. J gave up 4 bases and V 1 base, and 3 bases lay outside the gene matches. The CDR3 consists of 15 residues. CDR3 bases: TGTGCCAGCAGCCAAGCGGACAGGGGGCAATACGAGCAGTACTTC. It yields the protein CASSQADRGQYEQYF.

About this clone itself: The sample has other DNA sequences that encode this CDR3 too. The CDR3 DNA reads TGTGCCAGCAGCTTGCGGGGGGGTACAGATACGCAGTATTTT. Protein sequence: CASSLRGGTDTQYF. This rearrangement joins TRBV11-3 to TRBJ2-3; 9 bases map to TRBD2. The CDR3 extends over 14 amino acids. Germline V gene sequence: CDR1 SGHNT, CDR2 YENEEA. V was pared by 3 bases and J by 3 bases, with 1 base of the junction left unmatched.

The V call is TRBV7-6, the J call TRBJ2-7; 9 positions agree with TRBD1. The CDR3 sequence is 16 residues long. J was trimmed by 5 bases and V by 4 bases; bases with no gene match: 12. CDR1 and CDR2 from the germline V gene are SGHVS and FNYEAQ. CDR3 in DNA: TGTGCCAGCAGCTCAATCCGGGACAGGGATATCCACGAGCAGTACTTC. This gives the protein CASSSIRDRDIHEQYF.

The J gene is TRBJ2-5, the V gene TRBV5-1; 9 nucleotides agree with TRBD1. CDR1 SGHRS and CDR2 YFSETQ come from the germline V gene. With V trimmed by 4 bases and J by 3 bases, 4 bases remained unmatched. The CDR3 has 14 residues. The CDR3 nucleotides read TGCGCCAGCAGCACCGGACAGGGGAAAGAGACCCAGTACTTC. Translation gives CASSTGQGKETQYF. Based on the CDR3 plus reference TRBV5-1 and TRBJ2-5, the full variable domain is KAGVTQTPRYLIKTRGQQVTLSCSPISGHRSVSWYQQTPGQGLQFLFEYFSETQRNKGNFPGRFSGRQFSNSRSEMNVSTLELGDSALYLCASSTGQGKETQYFGPGTRLLVL.

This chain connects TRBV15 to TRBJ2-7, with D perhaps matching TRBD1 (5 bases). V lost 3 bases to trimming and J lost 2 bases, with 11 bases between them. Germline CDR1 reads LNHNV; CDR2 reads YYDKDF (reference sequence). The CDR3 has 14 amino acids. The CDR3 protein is CATSSGSGTYEQYF. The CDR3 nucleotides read TGTGCCACCAGCAGCGGTTCAGGGACCTACGAGCAGTACTTC.

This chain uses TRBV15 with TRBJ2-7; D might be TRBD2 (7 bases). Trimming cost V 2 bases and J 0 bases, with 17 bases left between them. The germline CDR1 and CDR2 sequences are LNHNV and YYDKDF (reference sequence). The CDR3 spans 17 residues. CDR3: CATSRSLRGASSYEQYF. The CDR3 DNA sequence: TGTGCCACCAGCAGATCCCTTCGGGGGGCGAGCTCCTACGAGCAGTACTTC.

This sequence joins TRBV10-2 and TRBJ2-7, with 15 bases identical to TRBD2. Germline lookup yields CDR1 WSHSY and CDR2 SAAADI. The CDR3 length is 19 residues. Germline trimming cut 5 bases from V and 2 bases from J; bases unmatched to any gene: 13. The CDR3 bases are TGCGCCAGCAGTAACTCGGGACTAGCGGGAGGACAAGGGACCTACGAGCAGTACTTC. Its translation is CASSNSGLAGGQGTYEQYF.

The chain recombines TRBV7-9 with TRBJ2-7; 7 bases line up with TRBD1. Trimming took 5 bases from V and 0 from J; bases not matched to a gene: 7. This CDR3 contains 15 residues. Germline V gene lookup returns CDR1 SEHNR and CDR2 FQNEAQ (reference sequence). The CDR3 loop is CASSPIQGTSYEQYF. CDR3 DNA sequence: TGTGCCAGCAGCCCTATACAGGGGACCTCCTACGAGCAGTACTTC.

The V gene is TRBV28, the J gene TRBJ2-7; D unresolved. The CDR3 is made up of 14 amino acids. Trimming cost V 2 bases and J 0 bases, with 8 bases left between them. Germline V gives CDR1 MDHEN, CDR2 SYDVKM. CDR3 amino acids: CASSLVRSSYEQYF. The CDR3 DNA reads TGTGCCAGCAGTTTAGTCCGGAGCTCCTACGAGCAGTACTTC.